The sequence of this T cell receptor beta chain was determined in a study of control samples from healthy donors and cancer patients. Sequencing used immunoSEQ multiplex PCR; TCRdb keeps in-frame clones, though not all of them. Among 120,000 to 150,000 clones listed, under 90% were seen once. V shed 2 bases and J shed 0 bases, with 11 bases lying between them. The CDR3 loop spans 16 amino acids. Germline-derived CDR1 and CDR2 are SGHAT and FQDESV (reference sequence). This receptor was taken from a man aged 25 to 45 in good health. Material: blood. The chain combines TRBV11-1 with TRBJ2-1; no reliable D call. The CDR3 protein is CASSLRQDRSYNEQFF. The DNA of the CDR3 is TGTGCCAGCAGCTTAAGGCAGGACCGCTCCTACAATGAGCAGTTCTTC.